A single sample is the source of the 13 T cell receptor beta chains below, sequenced in a study of lymphopenia after photon versus proton radiotherapy. Libraries were prepared by immunoSEQ multiplex PCR; TCRdb keeps only in-frame clonotypes and omits some of them. Altogether approximately 65,000 clones are present, over 80% being singletons, with the ten largest covering approximately 11%. This sample comprised peripheral blood, obtained from a patient treated with proton-based radiotherapy. The receptors shown here come from a man aged 80 or over with esophageal cancer.

The genes are TRBV6-6 and TRBJ2-3, with TRBD1 as a possible D gene (6 bases). CDR3 length equals 15 residues. CDR1 is MNHNY, CDR2 SVGAGI, per germline (reference sequence). The ends were cut back, 2 bases at V and 2 bases at J, with 11 bases in the middle. Written as DNA, the CDR3 is TGTGCCAGCAGTTACGGTGACAGGCCCACAGATACGCAGTATTTT. Translating it yields CASSYGDRPTDTQYF.

This rearrangement joins TRBV13 to TRBJ2-1; 8 nucleotides line up with TRBD2. Germline lookup yields CDR1 PRHDT and CDR2 FYEKMQ (reference sequence). The junction had 26 bases not matched to a gene; V was cut back by 4 bases and J by 3 bases. CDR3 length equals 22 residues. DNA of the CDR3: TGTGCCAGCAGCTCGGACCTGCGCGGCTTGCGGGGGGCCAAACCTGACTACAATGAGCAGTTCTTC. This translates into CASSSDLRGLRGAKPDYNEQFF.

In regard to this clone: Germline and junction disagree at one end, which may indicate a read error. The chain is built from TRBV7-7 and TRBJ1-1; no definite D call. The CDR3 covers 13 residues. Germline V gene data show CDR1 as SSHAT and CDR2 as FNYEAQ (reference sequence). CDR3 nucleotides: TGTGCTAGCAGCTTAGCCACGAACACTGAAGCTTTCTTT. This codes for CASSLATNTEAFF. The whole variable domain, filled in from reference TRBV7-7 and TRBJ1-1, reads GAGVSQSPRYKVTKRGQDVTLRCDPISSHATLYWYQQALGQGPEFLTYFNYEAQPDKSGLPSDRFSAERPEGSISTLTIQRTEQRDSAMYRCASSLATNTEAFFGQGTRLTVV.

This clone was seen only once. V usage is TRBV7-7 and J usage is TRBJ2-3; 10 nucleotides match TRBD1. Germline V gene data show CDR1 as SSHAT and CDR2 as FNYEAQ (reference sequence). V gave up 1 base and J gave up 4 bases; unmatched junction bases: 2. The CDR3 sequence is 15 residues long. CDR3 nucleotides: TGTGCCAGCAGCTTAGGGACAGGGGGACCAGATACGCAGTATTTT. Amino acid sequence: CASSLGTGGPDTQYF. The full variable domain, completed using reference TRBV7-7 and TRBJ2-3, is GAGVSQSPRYKVTKRGQDVTLRCDPISSHATLYWYQQALGQGPEFLTYFNYEAQPDKSGLPSDRFSAERPEGSISTLTIQRTEQRDSAMYRCASSLGTGGPDTQYFGPGTRLTVL.

This clone came up a few times. The same CDR3 can be traced to other DNA sequences in this sample. The V and J genes are TRBV11-2 and TRBJ1-6; D not resolved. Trimming pared 3 bases from V and 7 bases from J, leaving 4 bases between. The germline CDR1 and CDR2 sequences are SGHAT and FQNNGV. CDR3 length equals 12 residues. CDR3 sequence: CASSLRNSPLHF. For the CDR3, the DNA is TGTGCCAGCAGCTTGAGGAATTCACCCCTCCACTTT.

The rearrangement joins TRBV6-6 to TRBJ1-5, with D unresolved. V was shortened by 2 bases and J by 4 bases, with 15 bases between the two germline ends. CDR1 is MNHNY and CDR2 is SVGAGI in the germline V gene (reference sequence). This CDR3 region has 16 residues. The CDR3 nucleotides read TGTGCCAGCAGTTACGCCCGTCAAGCTGTGAATCAGCCCCAGCATTTT. Translation gives CASSYARQAVNQPQHF.

V is TRBV15 and J is TRBJ1-5; 9 bases are a match to TRBD1. V was pared by 1 base and J by 7 bases, with 2 bases of the junction left unmatched. This CDR3 is 14 amino acids long. Germline V gene data show CDR1 as LNHNV and CDR2 as YYDKDF (reference sequence). For the CDR3, the DNA is TGTGCCACCAGCAGAGCGGGACAGGGACAGCCCCAGCATTTT. Translating gives CATSRAGQGQPQHF. Full variable domain (remainder filled in from reference TRBV15 and TRBJ1-5): DAMVIQNPRYQVTQFGKPVTLSCSQTLNHNVMYWYQQKSSQAPKLLFHYYDKDFNNEADTPDNFQSRRPNTSFCFLDIRSPGLGDTAMYLCATSRAGQGQPQHFGDGTRLSIL.

About this clone: Different DNA sequences within this sample yield the same CDR3. V usage is TRBV5-1 and J usage is TRBJ2-5, with TRBD2 matching 9 bases. The CDR3 length is 15 residues. The V segment lost 2 bases and the J segment 1 base; nucleotides outside the gene matches: 3. CDR1 is SGHRS and CDR2 is YFSETQ in the germline V gene. The CDR3 DNA reads TGCGCCAGCAGCTTCGGGCGGGGGGGCCAAGAGACCCAGTACTTC. Amino acids: CASSFGRGGQETQYF. Based on the CDR3 plus reference TRBV5-1 and TRBJ2-5, the full variable domain is KAGVTQTPRYLIKTRGQQVTLSCSPISGHRSVSWYQQTPGQGLQFLFEYFSETQRNKGNFPGRFSGRQFSNSRSEMNVSTLELGDSALYLCASSFGRGGQETQYFGPGTRLLVL.

The sample holds one count of this clone. The chain combines TRBV5-5 with TRBJ2-7; 10 bases line up with TRBD2. The V segment lost 4 bases and the J segment 0 bases; nucleotides outside the gene matches: 4. The CDR3 has 15 residues. The germline V gene has CDR1 SGHKS and CDR2 YYEKEE (reference sequence). DNA of the CDR3: TGTGCCAGCAGCCGGACTAGCGGAAGCTCCTACGAGCAGTACTTC. It is translated as CASSRTSGSSYEQYF.

CDR3 coding DNA: TGTGCCAGCAGCTTGGCCCGAAGCGGGAGGACGAGGAATGAGCAGTTCTTC. It codes for CASSLARSGRTRNEQFF. The chain uses TRBV5-6 and TRBJ2-1; 9 bases agree with TRBD2. Germline CDR1 and CDR2: SGHDT and YYEEEE. The CDR3 has 17 residues. V trimming: 0 bases; J trimming: 7 bases; junction bases outside the gene matches: 11.

This chain connects TRBV5-1 to TRBJ1-3, with 7 positions matching TRBD1. Losses at the gene ends were 4 bases for V and 2 bases for J; bases not matched to a gene: 3. Germline V gene sequence: CDR1 SGHRS, CDR2 YFSETQ. CDR3 length: 14 residues. The CDR3 DNA sequence: TGCGCCAGCAGCCCCGGGACAGCTGGAAACACCATATATTTT. Amino acids: CASSPGTAGNTIYF.

This chain uses TRBV28 with TRBJ1-3; 7 nucleotides match TRBD1. Trimming at V came to 4 bases and at J to 1 base, leaving 13 bases not matched to a gene. CDR1 is MDHEN, CDR2 SYDVKM, per germline. The CDR3 runs to 18 residues. As DNA, the CDR3 is TGTGCCAGCAGTTCCCCAACGACAGGGCTACGTTCTGGAAACACCATATATTTT. Translated, it gives CASSSPTTGLRSGNTIYF. Drawing the rest from reference TRBV28 and TRBJ1-3, the complete variable domain is DVKVTQSSRYLVKRTGEKVFLECVQDMDHENMFWYRQDPGLGLRLIYFSYDVKMKEKGDIPEGYSVSREKKERFSLILESASTNQTSMYLCASSSPTTGLRSGNTIYFGEGSWLTVV.

The V call is TRBV7-6, the J call TRBJ1-2; no reliable D call. Germline values: CDR1 SGHVS, CDR2 FNYEAQ. This CDR3 spans 13 amino acids. Trimming removed 0 bases from V and 4 bases from J, with 6 bases in between. The CDR3 here is CASSLAQFYGYTF. The CDR3 nucleotides are TGTGCCAGCAGCTTAGCTCAATTCTATGGCTACACCTTC.